The clone carrying this T cell receptor beta chain showed up just a few times. The naive CD8 subset, CD45RO-negative cells positively selected for CCR7, excluded terminally differentiated effector memory CD45RA+ cells. These data belong to a study of shared clonotypes between healthy human individuals. The V end lost 1 base, the J end lost 3 bases, and 12 bases lay between the germline ends. Germline V CDR1 and CDR2: LGHNA, YNFKEQ. CDR3 size: 15 residues. Method: immunoSEQ multiplex PCR; TCRdb's copy keeps in-frame clones and lacks some. The sample has about 2.1 million clones; 93% are singletons. The chain uses TRBV4-2 and TRBJ1-2, with D uncertain. The receptor was derived from a man aged 18 to 30 in good health. Some clones in this sample may be carry-over from other donors' samples. Sequenced material: naive CD8+ T cells from PBMCs. The CDR3 spells CASSQGPVADYGYTF. CDR3 DNA: TGTGCCAGCAGCCAAGGTCCGGTGGCAGACTATGGCTACACCTTC.